This entry describes one T cell receptor (beta chain). This clone came up once. Its antigen specificity is not known. No much larger clone is present one base from it, and per-base qualities are unavailable. This record belongs to a study of shared clonotypes between healthy human individuals (dated by TCRdb to 2019 to 2021). For context, the study as a whole: A few men and two women, aged 18 to 49 years, made up the cohort. For each donor, CD4 naive and CD4 memory were each run on three plates, CD8 naive on two plates, and CD8 memory on one plate. The study deeply sequenced blood TCR repertoires of about 5 healthy adults to estimate repertoire size and the extent of clonotype sharing between individuals. Different laboratories and diverse techniques were used to prepare libraries and sequence TCR repertoires, to increase sequencing depth and limit assay-specific biases. Per donor, leukapheresis produced somewhere between about 0.9 and 9.5 billion PBMCs. Overall study results and their limits: Sampling was restricted to blood, and TCR repertoires in tissues likely differ from the TCR repertoires found in blood. Because the study included only a small number of donors, the genetic and exposure-history diversity represented was limited. Pairwise subsampling led to the expectation that sequencing depth would affect the degree of clonotype sharing among donors. Clonotypes shared by all four sorted-subset donors showed higher generation probabilities than non-shared clonotypes. Across four donors, around 5% of naive CD4, roughly 3.5% of naive CD8, approximately 2.5% of memory CD4, and 0.4% of memory CD8 clonotypes were shared. Even with the large sequencing depth, rarefaction of the sorted-subset datasets indicated that sequencing was incomplete. Naive subsets generally had larger estimated clonotype richness than memory subsets did.

TCR CDR3 regions were amplified from genomic DNA by multiplex PCR using the deep immunoSEQ assay. Extracted genomic DNA from each cell subset was spread evenly across all wells of several immunoSEQ 96-well plates, with each plate serving as a replicate. For sorted subsets, each replicate PCR was loaded with about 0.2 ug genomic DNA, equivalent to about 30,000 T cell genomes. Purified libraries were quantified with a Qubit 3.0 fluorometer, sized on a Bioanalyzer 2100, and re-quantified with the KAPA Library Quantification kit. Every immunoSEQ 96-well plate was sequenced on a dedicated single-read 150-cycle Illumina NextSeq 550 flow cell. Processing in the source paper ran as follows. The immunoSEQ output contained only junctional sequences without quality scores, so filtering could not match that applied to full-length reads. Sequences were annotated with PyIR, a Python wrapper for IgBLAST v1.9, and V/J genes and CDR3 were assigned using IMGT germline references. Reads with weak V/J assignments (E-value above 1e-6), missing CDR3, stop codons, out-of-frame junctions, or ambiguous translated residues were removed. V3J clonotypes were defined as sequences sharing the same inferred V gene, J gene, and CDR3 amino acid sequence. To compute the percentage overlap between repertoires, the number of shared unique clonotypes was divided by the size of the smaller repertoire. Three approaches were used to assess repertoire richness: RTK rarefaction, the Chao1 estimator, and Recon v2.1 estimates of unobserved clonotypes. For all TCRbeta clonotypes obtained by the gDNA method from a handful of donors, generation probabilities were computed with OLGA. The source is immuneACCESS, and TCRdb retained only in-frame sequences with V and J called. Part of the clones is not carried over; for the studies checked, unresolved V genes explain less than half of this, and the remainder is unexplained. The V and J calls and the clone size are those of that table, but D and trimming were determined from the DNA. In this sample the table shows roughly 1,500,000 clones, 95% to 99% of which occur a single time. About 0.45% of the sample belongs to the ten largest clones.

Healthy HIV-negative adults with no recently reported acute infections or vaccinations were included as donors. Only Caucasian adults living in Nashville, Tennessee, USA were represented among the donors. Magnetic negative selection was used to enrich CD4+ T cells, after which naive cells were positively selected on CD45RA and the negative fraction became the memory subset. After blood collection by leukapheresis, PBMCs were isolated using Ficoll-Histopaque density gradient centrifugation and then cryopreserved in the vapor phase of liquid nitrogen. Analytical flow cytometry was used to check the purity and quantity of each magnetically sorted T cell population. Genomic DNA was isolated from every sorted fraction and measured by UV absorbance on a Nanodrop 2000c. CDR1 MRHNA and CDR2 SNTAGT were looked up in the germline V gene. A distance of 12 bases separates the germline ends of V and J, which lose 5 bases and 7 bases respectively. The CDR3 goes from the cysteine to the phenylalanine over 13 residues. The entry retains the CDR3 DNA only, 39 bases that are in frame from base 1.

The TCR comes from a man aged 25 to 40 in good health. Specimen: naive CD4+ T cells sorted from blood. The cell subset or site label of this sample denotes: CD45RA+ positively selected. The chain is encoded by TRBV6-4 joined to TRBJ2-1; 7 matching bases give a weak D call of TRBD2. DNA sequence: TGTGCCAGCAGTAAGGGGGGGCTAAATGAGCAGTTCTTC. Translation gives CASSKGGLNEQFF.